The source of this T cell receptor beta chain is a study of Ad26.COV2.S vaccination and SARS-CoV-2 variants (dated by TCRdb to the early 2020s). Notes on the research overall: Vaccine-arm donors came from COV1001, a multicentre, randomized, double-blind, placebo-controlled phase I-IIa trial of Ad26.COV2.S in healthy adults. Ad26.COV2.S was administered intramuscularly at 5 x 10^10 or 1 x 10^11 viral particles, either as a single shot or as two shots given 56 days apart. The specificity and breadth of SARS-CoV-2-reactive T cell receptors after Ad26.COV2.S vaccination were assessed by TCRbeta repertoire sequencing. The TCR-sequenced set comprised around 30 samples: some 20 Ad26.COV2.S vaccine recipients, 5 placebo recipients and 8 SARS-CoV-2 convalescent individuals. Participants in the trial were split at random into five groups of five each, receiving low-dose or high-dose Ad26.COV2.S once or twice, or else placebo on both occasions. Investigators did not know the trial group allocation while performing experiments and assessing outcomes.

General findings and caveats noted by the study authors: According to the authors, total T cell responses may have been underestimated by the TCR breadth and depth analyses. Comparing responses between vaccine doses or regimens was not something the study was powered to do. Higher spike-specific TCR breadth was observed in Ad26.COV2.S recipients than in placebo recipients (P = 0.0014). After vaccination, spike-specific CD8+ and CD4+ T cell responses were reported to show substantial breadth. Vaccine and placebo recipients had similar non-spike TCR breadth, a finding consistent with the vaccine containing only spike.

For this clone: The specificity of this receptor is unknown. The sample holds no much larger clone one base away, and base qualities are not on file.

CDR1 and CDR2, looked up from the germline V gene, are SGHAT and FQNNGV. Reading from cysteine to phenylalanine, the CDR3 counts 13 amino acids. Kept here is only the CDR3 DNA, which spans 39 bases and is read in frame from base 1. V is shortened by 2 bases, J by 0 bases, and the region joining them spans 4 bases. The immunoSEQ Assay was the method used to sequence TCRbeta CDR3 regions. After extraction, genomic DNA underwent amplification by bias-controlled multiplex PCR, followed by high-throughput sequencing. The authors' analysis ran thus. Collapsing and filtering of sequences were performed to quantify the absolute abundance of each unique TCRbeta CDR3 region. T cell fraction was estimated by normalizing TCRbeta template counts to usable DNA, with usable DNA measured through amplification of reference genes found in all nucleated cells. Repertoire TCRs were annotated as SARS-CoV-2-specific by exact matching of V gene, CDR3 amino acid sequence and J gene to a known reactive TCR set. The reference SARS-CoV-2 TCR set was obtained from MIRA and was filtered for enrichment in COVID-19-positive ImmuneCODE repertoires, whereby public or cross-reactive TCRs were removed. Drawing on the MIRA antigens, annotated TCRs were analysed further at the level of specific ORF or position within ORF. Depth was the summed frequency of annotated unique rearrangements, while breadth was defined as annotated unique rearrangements over total unique productive rearrangements. Two-sided Wilcoxon rank-sum tests were used to compare TCR breadth between groups. In TCRdb, the immuneACCESS table is reduced to in-frame sequences with V and J assigned. These tables do not hold every clone; where another copy was compared, an unresolved V gene accounts for under half, and the others remain unexplained. V and J calls and clone size come straight from that table; D and trimming were deduced from the DNA. The sample yields a few hundred thousand clones; roughly 86% were counted once. The ten largest account for around 3.5% of the sample.

The sample's treatment or condition label, decoded: 19 received Ad26.COV2.S at low or high dose, single or two shots; five or six received placebo; per-sample allocation not given. For vaccine and placebo recipients, the sequenced repertoires came from samples collected on day 63 after the first injection. In Cohort 1b, 25 or so adults aged 18-55 years were enrolled at a single site in Boston, USA, between 29 July and 7 August 2020. Ad26.COV2.S was a replication-incompetent adenovirus type 26 vector that expressed a prefusion-stabilized SARS-CoV-2 spike protein derived from the original Wuhan strain.

The input for sequencing was peripheral blood, taken in a trial of Ad26.COV2.S vaccine versus placebo. This clonotype originated in a person aged 18 to 65 who received the Ad26.COV2.S COVID-19 vaccine or a placebo. The chain joins TRBV11-2 to TRBJ1-1, with no confidently assigned D gene. The CDR3 protein sequence reads: CASSLSVNTEAFF. The nucleotide sequence is TGTGCCAGCAGCTTATCCGTGAACACTGAAGCTTTCTTT.